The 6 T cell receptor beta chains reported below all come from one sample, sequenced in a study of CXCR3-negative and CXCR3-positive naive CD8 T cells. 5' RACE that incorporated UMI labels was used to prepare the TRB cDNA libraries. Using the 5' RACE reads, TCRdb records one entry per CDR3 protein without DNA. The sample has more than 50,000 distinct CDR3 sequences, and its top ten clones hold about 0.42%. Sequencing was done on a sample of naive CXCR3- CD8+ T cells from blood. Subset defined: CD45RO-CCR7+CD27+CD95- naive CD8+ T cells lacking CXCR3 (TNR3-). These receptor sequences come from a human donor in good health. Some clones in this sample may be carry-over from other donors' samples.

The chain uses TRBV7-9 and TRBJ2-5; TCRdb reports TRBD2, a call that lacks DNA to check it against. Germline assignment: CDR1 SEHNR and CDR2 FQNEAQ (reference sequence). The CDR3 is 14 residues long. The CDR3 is CASRTSGGQETQYF.

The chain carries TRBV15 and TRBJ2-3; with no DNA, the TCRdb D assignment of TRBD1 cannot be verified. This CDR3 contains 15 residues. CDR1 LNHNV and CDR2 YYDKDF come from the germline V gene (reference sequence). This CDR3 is CATSSRDRGTDTQYF.

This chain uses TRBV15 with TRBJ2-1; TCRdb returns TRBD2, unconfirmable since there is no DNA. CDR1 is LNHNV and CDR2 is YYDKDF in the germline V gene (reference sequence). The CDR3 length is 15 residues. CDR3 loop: CATSRVSGGGNEQFF.

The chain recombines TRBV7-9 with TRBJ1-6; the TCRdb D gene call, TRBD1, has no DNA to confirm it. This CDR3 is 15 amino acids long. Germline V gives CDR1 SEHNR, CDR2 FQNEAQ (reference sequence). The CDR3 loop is CASSFHRGGDSPLHF.

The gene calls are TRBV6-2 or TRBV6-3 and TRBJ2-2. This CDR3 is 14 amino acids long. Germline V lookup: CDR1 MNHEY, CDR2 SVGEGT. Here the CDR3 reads CASSLSMNTGELFF.

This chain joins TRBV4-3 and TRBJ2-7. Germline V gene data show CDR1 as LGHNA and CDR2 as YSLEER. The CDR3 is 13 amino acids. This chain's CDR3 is CASSQVAGHEQYF.